A selection of T cell receptor beta chains follows, all from one sample in a study of follicular helper T cells after annual influenza vaccination. Libraries were prepared by immunoSEQ multiplex PCR; TCRdb keeps only in-frame clonotypes and omits some of them. The sample shows 9,000 to 10,000 clones, roughly 90% of them seen only once. Sequences were derived from CXCR5+ CD38- circulating T follicular helper cells from blood, sampled on the day of influenza vaccination. These receptors came from an adult who received the influenza vaccine. Each CDR3 is given with its conserved first and last residue. Fields, in order: clone size, D gene, V gene, J gene, CDR3 DNA, CDR3 protein. The D gene is left open where the match is weak. Rows may omit the clone size; those that give it use once, few, many or a size class.

clone_size: .; d_call: .; v_call: TRBV27; j_call: TRBJ1-4; cdr3_nt: TGTGCCAGCAGTTTCGACAGGTTTAATGAAAAACTGTTTTTT; cdr3_aa: CASSFDRFNEKLFF
clone_size: .; d_call: .; v_call: TRBV5-1; j_call: TRBJ2-1; cdr3_nt: TGCGCCAGCAGCCCGGTCGGGGACCCGGGGGACAATGAGCAGTTCTTC; cdr3_aa: CASSPVGDPGDNEQFF
clone_size: .; d_call: .; v_call: TRBV4-1; j_call: TRBJ2-6; cdr3_nt: TGCGCCAGTCTACCAGACGAGGGGACTGGGGCCAACGTCCTGACTTTC; cdr3_aa: CASLPDEGTGANVLTF
clone_size: .; d_call: TRBD2; v_call: TRBV5-1; j_call: TRBJ2-3; cdr3_nt: TGCGCCAGCAGCTTAGGACTAGCGGGGGTAGATACGCAGTATTTT; cdr3_aa: CASSLGLAGVDTQYF
clone_size: .; d_call: .; v_call: TRBV15; j_call: TRBJ1-2; cdr3_nt: TGTGCCACCAGCAGAGATCGGATGACGGGGGCGTACACCTTC; cdr3_aa: CATSRDRMTGAYTF
clone_size: once; d_call: TRBD1; v_call: TRBV18; j_call: TRBJ1-1; cdr3_nt: TGTGCCAGCTCACCACCGATTCAGGGGGTCGGCACTGAAGCTTTCTTT; cdr3_aa: CASSPPIQGVGTEAFF
clone_size: .; d_call: .; v_call: TRBV11-2; j_call: TRBJ2-7; cdr3_nt: TGTGCCAGCAGCTTAGGCAGAGGGAGGGGGGACTCCTACGAGCAGTACTTC; cdr3_aa: CASSLGRGRGDSYEQYF
clone_size: once; d_call: TRBD2; v_call: TRBV6-6; j_call: TRBJ2-7; cdr3_nt: TGTGCCAGCAGTTACCTTTGGACGGGGGGATCCTACGAGCAGTACTTC; cdr3_aa: CASSYLWTGGSYEQYF
clone_size: .; d_call: TRBD1; v_call: TRBV6-1; j_call: TRBJ2-7; cdr3_nt: TGTGCCAGCAGACAGGGGGCTTACGAGCAGTACTTC; cdr3_aa: CASRQGAYEQYF
clone_size: .; d_call: .; v_call: TRBV19; j_call: TRBJ2-7; cdr3_nt: TGTGCCAGTAGTATGTCTCGGGCGCGCGACGAGCAGTACTTC; cdr3_aa: CASSMSRARDEQYF
clone_size: .; d_call: TRBD1; v_call: TRBV7-3; j_call: TRBJ2-2; cdr3_nt: TGTGCCAGCAGCTTACGAAAAACAGGGGCCGGAGAAACCGGGGAGCTGTTTTTT; cdr3_aa: CASSLRKTGAGETGELFF
clone_size: .; d_call: TRBD2; v_call: TRBV10-2; j_call: TRBJ2-1; cdr3_nt: TGCGCCAGCAGTCCGGGACTAGCGGTGGACAATGAGCAGTTCTTC; cdr3_aa: CASSPGLAVDNEQFF
clone_size: .; d_call: TRBD1; v_call: TRBV7-9; j_call: TRBJ1-1; cdr3_nt: TGTGCCAGCAGCGTTCCGGGACAGGGCGCTGAAGCTTTCTTT; cdr3_aa: CASSVPGQGAEAFF
clone_size: .; d_call: .; v_call: TRBV18; j_call: TRBJ1-2; cdr3_nt: TGTGCCAGCTCACCACCGGTTGTCTCAGCTAACTATGGCTACACCTTC; cdr3_aa: CASSPPVVSANYGYTF
clone_size: .; d_call: .; v_call: TRBV7-2; j_call: TRBJ2-7; cdr3_nt: TGTGCCAGCAGCTACCCGGCAGGCCCTTACTACGAGCAGTACTTC; cdr3_aa: CASSYPAGPYYEQYF
clone_size: .; d_call: .; v_call: TRBV14; j_call: TRBJ2-5; cdr3_nt: TGTGCCAGCAGCCAACTTAGGGCGTACCAAGAGACCCAGTACTTC; cdr3_aa: CASSQLRAYQETQYF
clone_size: .; d_call: TRBD2; v_call: TRBV19; j_call: TRBJ2-1; cdr3_nt: TGTGCCAGTAGTATACGCGGGGGGGCGGTTTTTGACTACAATGAGCAGTTCTTC; cdr3_aa: CASSIRGGAVFDYNEQFF
clone_size: .; d_call: .; v_call: TRBV14; j_call: TRBJ2-3; cdr3_nt: TGTGCCAGCAGCCTCGAATGGGTGGATACGCAGTATTTT; cdr3_aa: CASSLEWVDTQYF
clone_size: .; d_call: .; v_call: TRBV4-2; j_call: TRBJ2-7; cdr3_nt: TGTGCCAGCAGCCAAGGGGCGGAGAGGGCCGAGCAGTACTTC; cdr3_aa: CASSQGAERAEQYF
clone_size: .; d_call: TRBD1; v_call: TRBV4-1; j_call: TRBJ1-1; cdr3_nt: TGCGCCAGCAGCCGATCAGACAGGGGCGGCACTGAAGCTTTCTTT; cdr3_aa: CASSRSDRGGTEAFF
clone_size: .; d_call: .; v_call: TRBV18; j_call: TRBJ1-1; cdr3_nt: TGTGCCAGCTCAACCCTGGACAGATCTGAAGCTTTCTTT; cdr3_aa: CASSTLDRSEAFF
clone_size: .; d_call: TRBD2; v_call: TRBV2; j_call: TRBJ2-7; cdr3_nt: TGTGCCAGCAGTGCGTATGCGGGGGGGGTGTACGAGCAGTACTTC; cdr3_aa: CASSAYAGGVYEQYF
clone_size: once; d_call: .; v_call: TRBV5-4; j_call: TRBJ1-2; cdr3_nt: TGTGCCAGCAGCTTGGAGGCAGGAGTCGGTGGCTACACCTTC; cdr3_aa: CASSLEAGVGGYTF
clone_size: .; d_call: .; v_call: TRBV5-6; j_call: TRBJ1-1; cdr3_nt: TGTGCCAGCAGGCGTTGGGCGAGGGAGGACGCTGAAGCTTTCTTT; cdr3_aa: CASRRWAREDAEAFF
clone_size: .; d_call: .; v_call: TRBV6-5; j_call: TRBJ2-7; cdr3_nt: TGTGCCAGCAGGTTCAGGGGTGACTCCTACGAGCAGTACTTC; cdr3_aa: CASRFRGDSYEQYF
clone_size: .; d_call: TRBD1; v_call: TRBV10-3; j_call: TRBJ1-2; cdr3_nt: TGTGCCATCAGTGAGCCCCCCAGCACAGGGGGAGATGGCTACACCTTC; cdr3_aa: CAISEPPSTGGDGYTF
clone_size: .; d_call: .; v_call: TRBV6-4; j_call: TRBJ2-3; cdr3_nt: TGTGCCAGCAGTATGACTGCTAGCACAGATACGCAGTATTTT; cdr3_aa: CASSMTASTDTQYF
clone_size: .; d_call: .; v_call: TRBV7-8; j_call: TRBJ1-1; cdr3_nt: TGTGCCAGCAGCTTCAGGGACACTGAAGCTTTCTTT; cdr3_aa: CASSFRDTEAFF
clone_size: .; d_call: .; v_call: TRBV6-1; j_call: TRBJ1-3; cdr3_nt: TGTGCCAGCAGTGACAGGGTTCGTGGAAACACCATATATTTT; cdr3_aa: CASSDRVRGNTIYF
clone_size: .; d_call: .; v_call: TRBV5-1; j_call: TRBJ1-2; cdr3_nt: TGCGCCAGCAGCTTGCAGCCAGGGACTAATGGCTACACCTTC; cdr3_aa: CASSLQPGTNGYTF
clone_size: few; d_call: TRBD1; v_call: TRBV27; j_call: TRBJ2-7; cdr3_nt: TGTGCCAGCAGTTTCCGCTATTCCGGGACAGGGGCCTACGAGCAGTACTTC; cdr3_aa: CASSFRYSGTGAYEQYF
clone_size: .; d_call: TRBD1; v_call: TRBV7-8; j_call: TRBJ2-3; cdr3_nt: TGTGCCAGCAGCTTTCGACAGGGTTCAGATACGCAGTATTTT; cdr3_aa: CASSFRQGSDTQYF
clone_size: .; d_call: .; v_call: TRBV27; j_call: TRBJ2-7; cdr3_nt: TGTGCCAGCAGTTTAGGAGACGAGCAGTACTTC; cdr3_aa: CASSLGDEQYF
clone_size: .; d_call: .; v_call: TRBV7-2; j_call: TRBJ2-3; cdr3_nt: TGTGCCAGCAGTTTTAATACAGATACGCAGTATTTT; cdr3_aa: CASSFNTDTQYF
clone_size: .; d_call: .; v_call: TRBV6-6; j_call: TRBJ2-3; cdr3_nt: TGTGCCAGCAGACCAGGCAGCACAGATACGCAGTATTTT; cdr3_aa: CASRPGSTDTQYF
clone_size: .; d_call: TRBD1; v_call: TRBV5-6; j_call: TRBJ1-1; cdr3_nt: TGTGCCAGCAGCTTGGACAGGGGGATTTCGGACACTGAAGCTTTCTTT; cdr3_aa: CASSLDRGISDTEAFF
clone_size: once; d_call: .; v_call: TRBV19; j_call: TRBJ1-4; cdr3_nt: TGTGCCAGTAGTTCCCGACAGGTCACGGGGGAAAAACTGTTTTTT; cdr3_aa: CASSSRQVTGEKLFF
clone_size: few; d_call: TRBD1; v_call: TRBV7-9; j_call: TRBJ1-2; cdr3_nt: TGTGCCAGCAGCAGGACAGGGGTAGGCTACACCTTC; cdr3_aa: CASSRTGVGYTF
clone_size: .; d_call: .; v_call: TRBV29-1; j_call: TRBJ2-7; cdr3_nt: TGCAGCGTTGTTTTAGCGGTGGGGCACTACGAGCAGTACTTC; cdr3_aa: CSVVLAVGHYEQYF
clone_size: .; d_call: .; v_call: TRBV6-5; j_call: TRBJ1-5; cdr3_nt: TGTGCCAGCAGTGGACATACCAATCAGCCCCAGCATTTT; cdr3_aa: CASSGHTNQPQHF
clone_size: .; d_call: TRBD2; v_call: TRBV11-2; j_call: TRBJ2-7; cdr3_nt: TGTACCAGCACTATTAGACCGGGGCTAGCGGATATCTACGAGCAGTACTTC; cdr3_aa: CTSTIRPGLADIYEQYF
clone_size: .; d_call: TRBD1; v_call: TRBV7-2; j_call: TRBJ2-1; cdr3_nt: TGTGCCAGCAGCAATGACAGGGGTTCCTACAATGAGCAGTTCTTC; cdr3_aa: CASSNDRGSYNEQFF
clone_size: .; d_call: .; v_call: TRBV11-2; j_call: TRBJ2-7; cdr3_nt: TGTGCCAGCAGCGCACAGGGCAGGGGAAACTCCTACGAGCAGTACTTC; cdr3_aa: CASSAQGRGNSYEQYF
clone_size: once; d_call: .; v_call: TRBV15; j_call: TRBJ1-4; cdr3_nt: TGTGCCACCAGCAGGAAAGACACTAATGAAAAACTGTTTTTT; cdr3_aa: CATSRKDTNEKLFF
clone_size: .; d_call: .; v_call: TRBV5-1; j_call: TRBJ2-3; cdr3_nt: TGCGCCAGCAGCAAAACGGAAGGCACAGATACGCAGTATTTT; cdr3_aa: CASSKTEGTDTQYF
clone_size: .; d_call: TRBD2; v_call: TRBV5-4; j_call: TRBJ2-2; cdr3_nt: TGTGCCAGCAGCTTGGGGGGCCGGGGGGGCTACGGGGAGCTGTTTTTT; cdr3_aa: CASSLGGRGGYGELFF
clone_size: .; d_call: .; v_call: TRBV7-6; j_call: TRBJ1-1; cdr3_nt: TGTGCCAGCAGCTTAGCGGGGGGCCTGAACACTGAAGCTTTCTTT; cdr3_aa: CASSLAGGLNTEAFF
clone_size: .; d_call: .; v_call: TRBV6-5; j_call: TRBJ1-1; cdr3_nt: TGTGCCAGCAGTTATTTCTCCGGGGTAGAAAACACTGAAGCTTTCTTT; cdr3_aa: CASSYFSGVENTEAFF
clone_size: .; d_call: TRBD1; v_call: TRBV18; j_call: TRBJ1-1; cdr3_nt: TGTGCCAGCTCACCGTCCCGAGGGACAGGTGAGAACACTGAAGCTTTCTTT; cdr3_aa: CASSPSRGTGENTEAFF
clone_size: .; d_call: TRBD1; v_call: TRBV29-1; j_call: TRBJ1-6; cdr3_nt: TGCAGCGCGGGCCGGGACAGGAATTCACCCCTCCACTTT; cdr3_aa: CSAGRDRNSPLHF
clone_size: .; d_call: .; v_call: TRBV18; j_call: TRBJ1-4; cdr3_nt: TGTGCCAGCTCAGGGACGGCCGCTAATGAAAAACTGTTTTTT; cdr3_aa: CASSGTAANEKLFF
clone_size: .; d_call: .; v_call: TRBV6-5; j_call: TRBJ2-6; cdr3_nt: TGTGCCAGTCGGACTGGGGCCAACGTCCTGACTTTC; cdr3_aa: CASRTGANVLTF
clone_size: .; d_call: .; v_call: TRBV5-4; j_call: TRBJ2-3; cdr3_nt: TGTGCCAGCAGTTTCCCCGGGACACCTCAGTCAGATACGCAGTATTTT; cdr3_aa: CASSFPGTPQSDTQYF
clone_size: once; d_call: .; v_call: TRBV4-1; j_call: TRBJ1-3; cdr3_nt: TGCGCCAGCAGCCAAGGGCAAGCTAACACCATATATTTT; cdr3_aa: CASSQGQANTIYF